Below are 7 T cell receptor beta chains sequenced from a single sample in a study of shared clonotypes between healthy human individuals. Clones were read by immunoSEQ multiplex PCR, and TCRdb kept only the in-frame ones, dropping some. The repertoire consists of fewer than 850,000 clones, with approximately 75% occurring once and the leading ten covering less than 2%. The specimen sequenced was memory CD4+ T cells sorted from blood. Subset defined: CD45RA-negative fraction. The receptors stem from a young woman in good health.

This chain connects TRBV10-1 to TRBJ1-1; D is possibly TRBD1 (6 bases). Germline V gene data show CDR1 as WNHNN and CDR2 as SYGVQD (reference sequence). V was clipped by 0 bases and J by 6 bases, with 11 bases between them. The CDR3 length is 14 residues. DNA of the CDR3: TGCGCCAGCAGTGAGTCAACGGGGGCAGCTGAAGCTTTCTTT. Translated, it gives CASSESTGAAEAFF.

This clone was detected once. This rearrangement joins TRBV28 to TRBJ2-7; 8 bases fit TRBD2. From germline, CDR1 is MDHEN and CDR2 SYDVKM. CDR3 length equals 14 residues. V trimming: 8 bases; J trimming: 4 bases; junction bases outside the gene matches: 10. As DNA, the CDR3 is TGTGCCAGCGCCGGGGGGGGGCCATTGTACGAGCAGTACTTC. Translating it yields CASAGGGPLYEQYF.

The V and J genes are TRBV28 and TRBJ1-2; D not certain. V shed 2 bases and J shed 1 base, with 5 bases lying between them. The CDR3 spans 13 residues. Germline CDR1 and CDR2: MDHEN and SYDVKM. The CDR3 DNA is TGTGCCAGCAGTTTAAACGTTAACTATGGCTACACCTTC. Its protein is CASSLNVNYGYTF.

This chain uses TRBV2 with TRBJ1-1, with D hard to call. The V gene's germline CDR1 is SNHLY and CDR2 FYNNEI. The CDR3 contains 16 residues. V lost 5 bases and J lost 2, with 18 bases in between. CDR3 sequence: CASSPTISRYNTEAFF. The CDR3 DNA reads TGTGCCAGCAGTCCCACAATTAGCCGATACAACACTGAAGCTTTCTTT.

The CDR3 coding sequence is TGTGCCAGCAGTTTAAATCTGGGGGGAGGGGGCAATGAGCAGTTCTTC. It encodes CASSLNLGGGGNEQFF. The chain carries TRBV28 and TRBJ2-1; the D gene is possibly TRBD2 (7 bases). Trimming stripped 2 bases from V and 6 bases from J, with 17 bases between. CDR3 length: 16 residues. Germline values: CDR1 MDHEN, CDR2 SYDVKM.

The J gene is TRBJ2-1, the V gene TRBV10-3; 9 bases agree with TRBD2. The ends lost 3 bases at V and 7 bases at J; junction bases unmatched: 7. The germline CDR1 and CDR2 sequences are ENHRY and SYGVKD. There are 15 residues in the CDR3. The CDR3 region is CAISELAGGDNEQFF. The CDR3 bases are TGTGCCATCAGTGAACTGGCGGGAGGGGATAATGAGCAGTTCTTC.

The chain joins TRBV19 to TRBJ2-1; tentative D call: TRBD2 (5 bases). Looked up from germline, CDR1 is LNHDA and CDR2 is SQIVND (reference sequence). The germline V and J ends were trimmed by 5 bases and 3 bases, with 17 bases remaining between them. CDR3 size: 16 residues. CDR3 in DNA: TGTGCCAGTAGTGGACGGATGACTACTAACTACAATGAGCAGTTCTTC. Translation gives CASSGRMTTNYNEQFF.